One and the same sample provided the 2 T cell receptor beta chains below, sequenced in a study of human T cells and chemical hapten exposure. TCRdb analysed the RACE reads with MiXCR anew, one entry per CDR3 protein. The repertoire holds around 67,000 distinct CDR3 sequences, over 6.5% seen once, with about 3.5% in the top ten. The time point denotes: patch test 2, 6 weeks after DPC sensitization. Noted treatment: therapeutic diphenylcyclopropenone sensitization with weekly scalp DPC. This specimen was whole blood, taken in connection with sensitization to the hapten diphenylcyclopropenone (DPC). The receptor set was obtained from a woman aged 50 to 60 with alopecia areata. Some clones in this sample may be carry-over from other donors' samples.

The rearrangement joins TRBV5-4 to TRBJ1-1; possibly TRBD1 for D (6 bases). Germline CDR1 and CDR2: SGHNT and YYREEE (reference sequence). V lost 1 base and J 7 bases, leaving 11 bases between the germline ends. CDR3 size: 13 residues. The CDR3 bases are TGTGCCAGCAGCTTGAGGGGGAAAATTGAAGCTTTCTTT. Its protein product is CASSLRGKIEAFF.

This clonotype was seen more than once but under ten times. The gene calls are TRBV9 and TRBJ2-6; D remains unclear. V was trimmed by 4 bases and J by 0 bases, leaving 8 bases between them. This CDR3 is 15 amino acids long. Germline V gives CDR1 SGDLS, CDR2 YYNGEE. The CDR3, as DNA: TGTGCCAGCAGCCCCTGGATCTCTGGGGCCAACGTCCTGACTTTC. It encodes CASSPWISGANVLTF.